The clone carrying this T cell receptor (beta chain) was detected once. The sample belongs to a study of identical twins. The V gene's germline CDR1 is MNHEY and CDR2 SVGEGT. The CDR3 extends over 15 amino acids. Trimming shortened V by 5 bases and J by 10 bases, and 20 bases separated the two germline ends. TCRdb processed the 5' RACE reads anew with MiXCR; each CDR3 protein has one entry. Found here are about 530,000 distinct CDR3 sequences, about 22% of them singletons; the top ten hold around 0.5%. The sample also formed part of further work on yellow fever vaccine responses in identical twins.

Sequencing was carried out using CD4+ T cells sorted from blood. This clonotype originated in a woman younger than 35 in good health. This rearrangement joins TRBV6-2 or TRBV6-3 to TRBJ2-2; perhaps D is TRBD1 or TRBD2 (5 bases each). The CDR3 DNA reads TGTGCCAGCAGTCGACACCGGGACGCCTATTTGGAGCTGTTTTTT. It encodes CASSRHRDAYLELFF.